Presented here are 30 T cell receptor beta chains from one specimen sequenced in a study of cytomegalovirus exposure and HLA in healthy donors. PCR employed 60 Vbeta and 13 Jbeta primers. Assay used: immunoSEQ multiplex PCR; TCRdb lists only in-frame clones, some missing. Among tens of thousands of clones, 65% to 85% were seen once, and the ten largest hold over 4.5%. The sequencing sample was made of PBMCs. These receptors came from a man in his 60s in good health and CMV-seropositive.

This clone is a singleton in its sample. This rearrangement joins TRBV11-2 to TRBJ2-3; D call uncertain. From germline, CDR1 is SGHAT and CDR2 FQNNGV. V gave up 4 bases and J gave up 2 bases, with 7 bases separating them. This CDR3 is 13 amino acids long. This chain's CDR3 is CASSSPSTDTQYF. CDR3 in DNA: TGTGCCAGCAGCTCCCCGTCCACAGATACGCAGTATTTT.

This clone was seen only a few times. At one end, the junction sequence differs from germline, possibly due to a read error. J is TRBJ2-5 and V is TRBV7-7, with 10 bases that match TRBD2. The CDR3 extends over 20 amino acids. Germline loops: CDR1 SSHAT, CDR2 FNYEAQ (reference sequence). This CDR3 reads CASSLEVRASGRGWEETQYF. The CDR3 coding sequence is TGTGCTAGCAGCTTAGAGGTAAGAGCTAGCGGGAGAGGATGGGAAGAGACCCAGTACTTC.

This chain uses TRBV5-8 with TRBJ2-3; a weak D match, TRBD2 (6 bases). This CDR3 has 16 residues. Trimming cost V 2 bases and J 7 bases, with 20 bases left between them. Looked up from germline, CDR1 is SGHTS and CDR2 is YDEGEE. CDR3 sequence reads: CASSFQSGPTPNTQYF. The CDR3 nucleotides read TGTGCCAGCAGCTTCCAGAGCGGGCCCACCCCGAATACGCAGTATTTT.

The chain uses TRBV9 and TRBJ2-7; TRBD2 matches at 10 bases. Losses at the gene ends were 1 base for V and 5 bases for J; bases not matched to a gene: 18. The CDR3 runs to 19 residues. Germline values: CDR1 SGDLS, CDR2 YYNGEE. The CDR3 bases are TGTGCCAGCAGCGTATCCCCCCTTAGCGGGGGGTACTCCGTCCACGAGCAGTACTTC. It encodes CASSVSPLSGGYSVHEQYF.

The V gene is TRBV9, the J gene TRBJ1-2; 9 nucleotides line up with TRBD1. The V gene's germline CDR1 is SGDLS and CDR2 YYNGEE. V lost 4 bases, J lost 7 bases, and 11 bases stayed unmatched. The CDR3 covers 15 residues. Written as DNA, the CDR3 is TGTGCCAGCAGCCCCTCCGGGACAGGGCCCTTTGGCTACACCTTC. Translated: CASSPSGTGPFGYTF.

The chain combines TRBV5-1 with TRBJ2-5; D might be TRBD1 (6 bases). Near its end, the DNA agrees better with TRBJ2-7, so the J call may be wrong. The germline V gene has CDR1 SGHRS and CDR2 YFSETQ. The CDR3 has 13 amino acids. The CDR3 spells CASKGEGPNEQYF. The CDR3 nucleotides are TGCGCCAGCAAGGGGGAAGGGCCCAACGAGCAGTACTTC.

This clone was seen only once. V usage is TRBV18 and J usage is TRBJ1-5; 9 bases fit TRBD1. Germline CDR1 KGHSH, CDR2 LQKENI. The CDR3 length is 15 residues. J lost 8 bases, V lost 5 bases, and 10 bases had no gene match. The CDR3 loop is CASSSGQGGVKPQHF. CDR3 in DNA: TGTGCCAGCTCATCGGGACAGGGTGGGGTCAAGCCCCAGCATTTT.

This clone was observed a single time. The chain employs TRBV27 and TRBJ2-7; D might be TRBD1 (5 bases). V was trimmed by 3 bases and J by 2 bases, leaving 11 bases between them. This CDR3 is built from 14 residues. Germline-derived CDR1 and CDR2 are MNHEY and SMNVEV (reference sequence). The CDR3 loop is CASSFSGRAYEQYF. The CDR3 DNA reads as TGTGCCAGCAGTTTCTCAGGGCGTGCCTACGAGCAGTACTTC.

This clone appeared a few times. The rearrangement uses TRBV6-5 and TRBJ1-1; TRBD1 is a possible D gene (5 bases). Trimming cost V 0 bases and J 2 bases, with 7 bases left between them. Germline V lookup: CDR1 MNHEY, CDR2 SVGAGI. This CDR3 comprises 14 residues. The CDR3: CASSYSTVNTEAFF. DNA of the CDR3: TGTGCCAGCAGTTACTCGACAGTCAACACTGAAGCTTTCTTT.

The rearrangement links TRBV9 to TRBJ2-5; TRBD1 agrees at 8 bases. Matching the DNA end better, TRBJ2-7 makes the J call doubtful. Germline values: CDR1 SGDLS, CDR2 YYNGEE. This CDR3 comprises 16 residues. For the CDR3, the DNA is TGTGCCAGCAGCGTAGAACAGGGGGTCGGGTCAGTCGAGCAGTACTTC. Protein sequence: CASSVEQGVGSVEQYF.

As to this clone: Within the sample, other DNA sequences also encode this same CDR3. The rearrangement uses TRBV6-1 and TRBJ2-7, with D maybe TRBD2 (6 bases). In germline, CDR1 is MNHNS, CDR2 SASEGT. V dropped 5 bases and J dropped 4 bases, with 12 bases sitting between them. CDR3 length: 13 amino acids. CDR3 residues: CASSPSGRYEQYF. The CDR3 bases are TGTGCCAGCAGTCCCAGCGGGCGGTACGAGCAGTACTTC.

V gene TRBV5-8 combines with J gene TRBJ2-7; D might be TRBD2 (5 bases). The germline V and J ends were trimmed by 0 bases and 3 bases, with 13 bases remaining between them. Germline V gene data show CDR1 as SGHTS and CDR2 as YDEGEE. The CDR3 loop spans 15 amino acids. In DNA form, the CDR3 reads TGTGCCAGCAGCTTGGCCAGCGGCCTCAACTACGAGCAGTACTTC. This sequence encodes CASSLASGLNYEQYF.

V gene TRBV10-1 combines with J gene TRBJ1-1, with D perhaps matching TRBD1 (5 bases). CDR1 is WNHNN, CDR2 SYGVQD, per germline (reference sequence). The germline V and J ends were trimmed by 3 bases and 8 bases, with 19 bases remaining between them. This CDR3 has 15 residues. Here the CDR3 DNA reads TGCGCCAGCAGTGATCGCCCAGGGCCGACAACCGAAGCTTTCTTT. Its protein is CASSDRPGPTTEAFF.

In nucleotides, the CDR3 is TGTGCCAGTAGCTTAGCGGGAACAAATGAGCAGTTCTTC. This sequence encodes CASSLAGTNEQFF. This chain connects TRBV19 to TRBJ2-1, with TRBD2 matching over 8 bases. The CDR3 contains 13 residues. Germline V gene data show CDR1 as LNHDA and CDR2 as SQIVND (reference sequence). With 6 bases clipped from V and 7 bases from J, the junction kept 5 bases outside the gene matches.

This clone was counted a few times. The genes are TRBV13 and TRBJ1-2; tentative D call: TRBD1 (5 bases). The CDR3 is made up of 12 amino acids. The V end was cut by 1 base, the J end by 12 bases, with 12 bases between. Germline CDR1 PRHDT, CDR2 FYEKMQ (reference sequence). The CDR3 protein is CASSLVGEIHTF. DNA of the CDR3: TGTGCCAGCAGCTTAGTAGGGGAAATTCACACCTTC.

The genes are TRBV5-4 and TRBJ2-1; a weak D match, TRBD2 (5 bases). Germline CDR1 reads SGHNT; CDR2 reads YYREEE (reference sequence). The CDR3 is made up of 13 amino acids. Trimming took 4 bases from V and 5 from J, leaving 10 bases between them. The CDR3 DNA reads as TGTGCCAGCAGCCCAGGACTTAACAATGAGCAGTTCTTC. Its translation: CASSPGLNNEQFF. Full variable domain (outside the CDR3, taken from reference TRBV5-4 and TRBJ2-1): ETGVTQSPTHLIKTRGQQVTLRCSSQSGHNTVSWYQQALGQGPQFIFQYYREEENGRGNFPPRFSGLQFPNYSSELNVNALELDDSALYLCASSPGLNNEQFFGPGTRLTVL.

This chain uses TRBV5-4 with TRBJ2-7, with D maybe TRBD2 (5 bases). CDR3 length equals 12 residues. With 2 bases removed from V and 2 bases from J, the gap between germline ends came to 5 bases. CDR1 is SGHNT and CDR2 is YYREEE in the germline V gene (reference sequence). CDR3: CASSFGAYEQYF. The CDR3 region has the DNA TGTGCCAGCAGCTTCGGGGCCTACGAGCAGTACTTC.

This CDR3 reads CASSYGYRARINEQFF. CDR3 nucleotide sequence: TGTGCCAGCAGCTACGGATACAGGGCTCGAATCAATGAGCAGTTCTTC. The chain carries TRBV21-1 and TRBJ2-1; TRBD1 is the table's D call and was not checked against the DNA. TRBV21-1 is a recognized pseudogene. CDR3 length: 16 residues.

This chain connects TRBV7-6 to TRBJ2-6; D is uncertain. The CDR3 contains 15 residues. Trimming shortened V by 5 bases and J by 0 bases, and 8 bases separated the two germline ends. Germline V gene lookup returns CDR1 SGHVS and CDR2 FNYEAQ. The CDR3 loop is CASSLTDSGANVLTF. CDR3 coding DNA: TGTGCCAGCAGCCTTACAGACTCTGGGGCCAACGTCCTGACTTTC.

The rearrangement links TRBV7-8 to TRBJ1-2; D possibly corresponds to TRBD1 (6 bases). Germline CDR1 is SGHVS and CDR2 is FQNEAQ. Trimming removed 5 bases at V and 9 bases at J, with 16 bases between. The CDR3 runs 13 residues. In DNA, the CDR3 is TGTGCCAGCAGCCCCCTTATACAGGGAAGCTACACCTTC. Its translation is CASSPLIQGSYTF.

A single count supports this clone. This chain uses TRBV11-2 with TRBJ2-1; 8 bases match TRBD2. V lost 1 base, J lost 1 base, and 6 bases stayed unmatched. CDR1 SGHAT and CDR2 FQNNGV come from the germline V gene. CDR3 length: 17 residues. The DNA for the CDR3 is TGTGCCAGCAGCTTAGCCGAGGGACTAGTTTCCTACAATGAGCAGTTCTTC. It specifies CASSLAEGLVSYNEQFF.

In nucleotides, the CDR3 is TGCGCCAGCAGCCAAGGTACAGGGGTAGCCTACGAGCAGTACTTC. Protein product: CASSQGTGVAYEQYF. The rearrangement joins TRBV4-3 to TRBJ2-7; 7 bases map to TRBD1. Trimming at V came to 1 base and at J to 2 bases, leaving 5 bases not matched to a gene. CDR3 length equals 15 residues. Germline CDR1 LGHNA, CDR2 YSLEER.

The rearrangement uses TRBV28 and TRBJ2-7; D unclear. V was pared by 4 bases and J by 2 bases, with 21 bases between. The CDR3 spans 17 residues. Germline lookup yields CDR1 MDHEN and CDR2 SYDVKM. The CDR3 reads CASSSPGSPEWTYEQYF. Written as DNA, the CDR3 is TGTGCCAGCAGTTCCCCAGGCAGCCCTGAGTGGACCTACGAGCAGTACTTC.

The chain couples TRBV5-4 to TRBJ2-1; 11 nucleotides agree with TRBD2. V dropped 2 bases and J dropped 4; count of bases not matched to a gene: 11. The length of the CDR3 is 18 residues. Looked up from germline, CDR1 is SGHNT and CDR2 is YYREEE (reference sequence). The CDR3: CASSLWVAGGPSYNEQFF. Written as DNA, the CDR3 is TGTGCCAGCAGCTTATGGGTAGCGGGGGGGCCCAGTTACAATGAGCAGTTCTTC.

This clone was observed once. This rearrangement joins TRBV1 to TRBJ2-7; the table's D call, TRBD1, was not checked against the DNA. TRBV1 is labeled a pseudogene. There are 15 residues in the CDR3. The CDR3 DNA is TGCACCAGCACGATCCGGACAGGGGGCTTGGACGAGCAGTACTTC. It codes for CTSTIRTGGLDEQYF.

The chain uses TRBV19 and TRBJ2-7; maybe TRBD2 (6 bases). The V end lost 3 bases, the J end lost 6 bases, and 15 bases lay between the germline ends. The CDR3 loop spans 14 amino acids. CDR1 LNHDA and CDR2 SQIVND come from the germline V gene (reference sequence). In nucleotides, the CDR3 is TGTGCCAGTAGTATGTCGCAGGGAGGAAGCGAGCAGTACTTC. It specifies CASSMSQGGSEQYF. Complete variable domain (other parts from reference TRBV19 and TRBJ2-7): DGGITQSPKYLFRKEGQNVTLSCEQNLNHDAMYWYRQDPGQGLRLIYYSQIVNDFQKGDIAEGYSVSREKKESFPLTVTSAQKNPTAFYLCASSMSQGGSEQYFGPGTRLTVT.

The chain carries TRBV6-1 and TRBJ1-1; D may be TRBD1 (5 bases). CDR1 is MNHNS, CDR2 SASEGT, per germline. This CDR3 contains 14 residues. V dropped 4 bases and J dropped 1 base, with 10 bases sitting between them. CDR3 sequence: CASSVRGRNTEAFF. Here the CDR3 DNA reads TGTGCCAGCAGTGTGCGGGGGAGGAACACTGAAGCTTTCTTT.

This rearrangement joins TRBV7-6 to TRBJ2-3, with TRBD2 matching over 11 bases. The CDR3 consists of 18 residues. With V trimmed by 5 bases and J by 6 bases, 16 bases remained unmatched. Germline assignment: CDR1 SGHVS and CDR2 FNYEAQ. CDR3 loop: CASSVQPGLAAVQDTQYF. The CDR3 DNA sequence: TGTGCCAGCAGCGTACAACCGGGACTAGCGGCCGTTCAGGATACGCAGTATTTT.

Only a few counts were recorded for this clone. This rearrangement joins TRBV18 to TRBJ2-5; 10 positions agree with TRBD1. CDR3 length: 15 amino acids. The germline V gene encodes CDR1 KGHSH and CDR2 LQKENI. The trim removed 2 bases at V and 7 bases at J, leaving 7 bases unmatched. CDR3 bases: TGTGCCAGCTCACCAGGGACAGGGGATATTGGGACCCAGTACTTC. Translated, it gives CASSPGTGDIGTQYF.

V gene TRBV6-6 combines with J gene TRBJ2-1; 12 bases are shared with TRBD2. CDR1 is MNHNY and CDR2 is SVGAGI in the germline V gene (reference sequence). The CDR3 spans 16 residues. V gave up 4 bases and J gave up 5 bases; unmatched junction bases: 6. Here the CDR3 DNA reads TGTGCCAGCAGTTCCCCGACTAGCGGGAGCAACAATGAGCAGTTCTTC. Its protein is CASSSPTSGSNNEQFF.